The 19 T cell receptor beta chains given below trace back to one sample, sequenced in a study of T cell repertoires in cytomegalovirus infection. TCRdb passed the reads through MiXCR, listing each CDR3 protein once. The sample contains about 890,000 distinct CDR3 sequences, roughly 30% of which appear only once. These receptors are not linked to any known antigen. Sequencing used cultured CD8+ T cells from PBMCs, obtained from culture after CMV antigen stimulation. All receptors come from a human donor in good health (CMV status not recorded). Some clones in this sample may be carry-over from other donors' samples.

Turning to this clonotype: At one end the junction does not follow the germline gene, possibly because of a read error. The chain has TRBV11-2 and TRBJ1-2; 12 bases are shared with TRBD1. The CDR3 totals 18 residues. Per the germline V gene, CDR1 is SGHAT and CDR2 is FQNNGV. The CDR3 region has the DNA TGTGCTAGCAGCTTAGCTAGGGACAGGGGGCGCCAGGACTATGGCTACACCTTC. This gives the protein CASSLARDRGRQDYGYTF.

In its sample, this clonotype was seen a few times. The gene calls are TRBV4-1 and TRBJ1-2, with D unresolved. Trimming took off 4 bases at V and 3 bases at J, with 12 bases between the two ends. Germline CDR1 is MGHRA and CDR2 is YSYEKL. This CDR3 is 14 amino acids long. CDR3 in amino acids: CASSPTHGDYGYTF. The CDR3, as DNA: TGCGCCAGCAGCCCAACACATGGCGACTATGGCTACACCTTC.

This clonotype has ten or more counts. The rearrangement uses TRBV7-8 and TRBJ2-3; no definite D call. V lost 5 bases to trimming and J lost 2 bases, with 14 bases between them. The CDR3 sequence is 15 residues long. Germline assignment: CDR1 SGHVS and CDR2 FQNEAQ. The CDR3 DNA is TGTGCCAGCAGCGCACACCTCAGGTTCACAGATACGCAGTATTTT. As protein: CASSAHLRFTDTQYF.

The V gene is TRBV27, the J gene TRBJ2-5; the D gene is possibly TRBD1 (6 bases). Germline CDR1 and CDR2: MNHEY and SMNVEV (reference sequence). The CDR3 covers 14 residues. Trimming shortened V by 4 bases and J by 3 bases, and 12 bases separated the two germline ends. The CDR3 protein is CASSSSDRKETQYF. In nucleotides, the CDR3 is TGTGCCAGCAGTTCCTCCGACAGGAAAGAGACCCAGTACTTC.

The chain employs TRBV18 and TRBJ2-7; TRBD2 aligns across 10 bases. This CDR3 is built from 15 residues. Germline CDR1 and CDR2: KGHSH and LQKENI. V dropped 1 base and J dropped 3; count of bases not matched to a gene: 3. The CDR3 DNA is TGTGCCAGCTCACCACGTCTAGCGGGGGACTACGAGCAGTACTTC. This encodes CASSPRLAGDYEQYF.

This clonotype was observed a few times. This chain uses TRBV27 with TRBJ2-1, with D tentatively TRBD1 or TRBD2 (6 bases each). The CDR3 length is 16 residues. Looked up from germline, CDR1 is MNHEY and CDR2 is SMNVEV (reference sequence). V was trimmed by 6 bases and J by 4 bases, leaving 19 bases between them. The CDR3 loop reads CASSLAWGALYNEQFF. The CDR3 DNA is TGTGCCAGCAGCCTTGCATGGGGGGCGCTTTACAATGAGCAGTTCTTC.

A note on this clonotype: At one of its ends the junction is not consistent with the germline gene, which may arise from a read error. The V call is TRBV6-6, the J call TRBJ1-5; 9 positions agree with TRBD1. The CDR3 runs 14 residues. Germline CDR1 is MNHNY and CDR2 is SVGAGI (reference sequence). Here the CDR3 reads CASAHTGGKQPQHF. The DNA of the CDR3 is TGTGCCAGCGCCCATACAGGGGGCAAGCAGCCCCAGCATTTT.

The chain joins TRBV4-1 to TRBJ1-2, with a tentative D call TRBD1 (5 bases). CDR1 is MGHRA, CDR2 YSYEKL, per germline. V lost 4 bases and J lost 5, with 17 bases in between. The CDR3 runs to 15 residues. CDR3 nucleotide sequence: TGCGCCAGCAGCCCGGACACGGTCCGGTGGTATGGCTACACCTTC. Translating gives CASSPDTVRWYGYTF.

This clonotype appeared a few times. This chain joins TRBV6-5 and TRBJ2-3, with D tentatively TRBD1 (6 bases). CDR3 length equals 14 residues. CDR1 MNHEY and CDR2 SVGAGI come from the germline V gene. Trimming left V 1 base short and J 4 bases short, with 9 bases between. In DNA, the CDR3 is TGTGCCAGCAGTTACTACGGGACACCAGATACGCAGTATTTT. Amino acids: CASSYYGTPDTQYF.

Only a few counts were recorded for this clonotype. In nucleotides, the CDR3 is TGTGCCAGCAGGGCCGGGACAGAGATCGGGACCCAGTACTTC. Translation: CASRAGTEIGTQYF. The J gene is TRBJ2-5, the V gene TRBV12-3 or TRBV12-4, with 7 bases aligning to TRBD1. This CDR3 contains 14 residues. J lost 7 bases, V lost 6 bases, and 11 bases had no gene match.

The chain combines TRBV16 with TRBJ1-5; no firm D call. The V gene lost 3 bases and the J gene lost 4 bases, with 16 bases spanning the gap. CDR1 is KGHSY and CDR2 is FQNENV in the germline V gene. The CDR3 length is 16 residues. Here the CDR3 DNA reads TGTGCCAGCAGCCAGGCAGAGCCAGAGACAAATCAGCCCCAGCATTTT. Translated: CASSQAEPETNQPQHF.

The genes are TRBV12-3 or TRBV12-4 and TRBJ1-6, with D unclear. Trimming took 3 bases from V and 7 from J, leaving 25 bases between them. This CDR3 is built from 19 residues. CDR3 residues: CASSFSLPRVDGENSPLHF. In DNA form, the CDR3 reads TGTGCCAGCAGTTTTAGCCTCCCTAGGGTCGACGGGGAAAATTCACCCCTCCACTTT.

This clonotype occurred a few times. The chain has TRBV12-3 or TRBV12-4 and TRBJ1-5; TRBD1 agrees at 8 bases. The CDR3 has 14 residues. V was pared by 6 bases and J by 7 bases, with 8 bases of the junction left unmatched. This CDR3 is CASSQTGAAQPQHF. The CDR3 nucleotides read TGTGCCAGCAGCCAGACAGGGGCCGCCCAGCCCCAGCATTTT.

The chain is built from TRBV7-3 and TRBJ2-3, with 10 positions matching TRBD2. V lost 1 base and J lost 3; bases outside the gene matches: 4. The CDR3 length is 16 residues. Per germline, CDR1 SGHTA and CDR2 FQGTGA. This CDR3 is CASSLSLAGDTDTQYF. DNA for the CDR3: TGTGCCAGCAGCTTAAGTCTAGCGGGGGATACAGATACGCAGTATTTT.

This clonotype was counted between two and nine times. V gene TRBV7-9 combines with J gene TRBJ1-1; D uncertain. Deletions cut 5 bases from V and 6 bases from J, with 10 bases between. The length of the CDR3 is 12 residues. CDR1 is SEHNR, CDR2 FQNEAQ, per germline (reference sequence). Here the CDR3 DNA reads TGTGCCAGCAGCCCCGCGAGACCTGAAGCTTTCTTT. Its protein is CASSPARPEAFF.

V and J are TRBV20-1 and TRBJ2-2, with 7 bases aligning to TRBD1. The CDR3 is 19 amino acids. Germline loops: CDR1 DFQATT, CDR2 SNEGSKA (reference sequence). V shed 0 bases and J 2 bases; nucleotides not matched to a gene: 15. CDR3 loop: CSARDPTTGKEGNTGELFF. The CDR3 DNA follows: TGCAGTGCTAGAGATCCGACGACAGGGAAAGAGGGAAACACCGGGGAGCTGTTTTTT.

The chain has TRBV5-1 and TRBJ2-7, with D possibly being TRBD1 or TRBD2 (5 bases each). This CDR3 comprises 14 residues. Trimming shortened V by 0 bases and J by 7 bases, and 14 bases separated the two germline ends. Germline CDR1 and CDR2: SGHRS and YFSETQ. The CDR3 region is CASSLGGPSEEQYF. CDR3 DNA: TGCGCCAGCAGCTTGGGGGGACCCTCGGAGGAGCAGTACTTC.

This clonotype was recorded a few times. The chain carries TRBV5-6 and TRBJ2-7; no clear D. Per germline, CDR1 SGHDT and CDR2 YYEEEE. This CDR3 has 13 amino acids. The CDR3 region has the DNA TGTGCCAGCAGCTCAAGAACCTCCCACGAGCAGTACGTC. Protein product: CASSSRTSHEQYV.

This clonotype was seen only a few times. The chain combines TRBV7-9 with TRBJ1-2, with a weak D call TRBD1 (6 bases). V lost 6 bases to trimming and J lost 5 bases, with 25 bases between them. The V gene's germline CDR1 is SEHNR and CDR2 FQNEAQ (reference sequence). The CDR3 runs to 17 residues. CDR3 DNA sequence: TGTGCCAGCAGAGGACAGCGCGATACCAGAAGTGGGTATGGCTACACCTTC. Encoded protein: CASRGQRDTRSGYGYTF.